This T cell receptor (beta chain) stems from a study of shared clonotypes between healthy human individuals. Study findings and constraints: The study found lower generation probabilities in non-shared clonotypes than in those shared by all four donors.

On this clone: What it binds is not known.

The assay was immunoSEQ multiplex PCR, and TCRdb's table has in-frame clones only and misses some. The sample lists hundreds of thousands of clones, almost 97% occurring once. Trimming left V 6 bases short and J 0 bases short, with 9 bases between. CDR3 length: 14 residues. The germline gives CDR1 MNHNS, CDR2 SASEGT. Sequences were obtained from naive CD4+ T cells sorted from blood. The subset is: CD45RA+ positively selected. The J gene is TRBJ1-5, the V gene TRBV6-1; no clear D gene. The TCR originated in a woman aged 30 to 39 in good health. CDR3 sequence (DNA): TGTGCCAGCAGCCCCGAGTATAGCAATCAGCCCCAGCATTTT. Protein product: CASSPEYSNQPQHF.